What follows describes a single T cell receptor (beta chain). Its specificity is not known. Researchers tagged individual cDNA molecules with unique molecular identifiers. One entry per CDR3 protein results from TCRdb running MiXCR on the 5' RACE reads. The sample holds some 71,000 distinct CDR3 sequences, around a tenth seen once. This CDR3 spans 16 amino acids. The V gene's germline CDR1 is LNHNV and CDR2 YYDKDF (reference sequence). J lost 6 bases, V lost 0 bases, and 3 bases had no gene match. This record comes from a study of early T cells in non-severe SARS-CoV-2 infection. Overall study context: Chains were unpaired, as sequencing was done on bulk RNA from unsorted whole blood.

The study, taken as a whole, reports: Missing private and CD4 specificities, VDJdb matching favored anti-spike CD8 responses.

This TCR was sampled from an adult who was a healthcare worker with PCR-confirmed SARS-CoV-2 infection or an uninfected control (not recorded which). Sample: whole blood. The chain is built from TRBV15 and TRBJ2-1; 12 positions agree with TRBD2. The CDR3 nucleotides read TGTGCCACCAGCAGAGATAGACTAGCGGGAGTCAATGAGCAGTTCTTC. This gives the protein CATSRDRLAGVNEQFF.